This is a list of T cell receptor beta chains from one sample in a study of blood T cell repertoires in COVID-19. Assay: immunoSEQ multiplex PCR; the TCRdb copy retains only in-frame clones and omits some. Here the sample spans about 230,000 clones, around 88% being singletons. Sequenced: PBMCs or T cells enriched from blood (not recorded which). The receptors originated from a middle-aged woman with acute COVID-19. CDR3s include the opening cysteine and the closing phenylalanine or tryptophan. Fields, in order: V gene, clone size, J gene, D gene, CDR3 DNA, CDR3 protein. A D gene is named only where the DNA matches it firmly. Part of the rows lack a size; the others show once, few, many or a class for expanded clones.

TRBV2,.,TRBJ2-3,TRBD2,TGTGCCAGCAGCGCTGGACTAGCCGGCACAGATACGCAGTATTTT,CASSAGLAGTDTQYF
TRBV4-1,.,TRBJ2-6,TRBD2,TGCGCCAGCGCCGGGAGGACCGCTAGCTCTGGGGCCAACGTCCTGACTTTC,CASAGRTASSGANVLTF
TRBV16,.,TRBJ1-5,TRBD1,TGTGCCAGCAGCCCCTACAGGGGCGGTAATCAGCCCCAGCATTTT,CASSPYRGGNQPQHF
TRBV5-8,.,TRBJ1-2,TRBD1,TGTGCCAGCAGCTTGCCTTGGGACAGGGGCTATGGCTACACCTTC,CASSLPWDRGYGYTF
TRBV7-9,.,TRBJ1-1,.,TGTGCCAGCAGCCCCAGGGGCAGGGGTACCACTGAAGCTTTCTTT,CASSPRGRGTTEAFF
TRBV19,.,TRBJ2-5,TRBD2,TGTGCCAGTAGTATCGGAGGACTAGCGGAAGAGACCCAGTACTTC,CASSIGGLAEETQYF
TRBV7-9,.,TRBJ1-2,TRBD1,TGTGCCAGCACTCCACAGGGGGTCGAGAGCTACACCTTC,CASTPQGVESYTF
TRBV7-2,.,TRBJ1-1,TRBD1,TGTGCCACCGGGACAGGGCCTTTCGAAGCTTTCTTT,CATGTGPFEAFF
TRBV11-3,.,TRBJ1-2,TRBD1,TGTGCCAGCAGCCTCACCGGGACAGGGGGTAACTATGGCTACACCTTC,CASSLTGTGGNYGYTF
TRBV4-1,.,TRBJ2-5,.,TGCGCCAGCAGCCAAGAAGGTGGTAGTCAGCGACCGCAAGAGACCCAGTACTTC,CASSQEGGSQRPQETQYF
TRBV27,.,TRBJ2-3,.,TGTGCCAGCAGTTTATCCAGGGGTCCAGGGAGCACAGATACGCAGTATTTT,CASSLSRGPGSTDTQYF
TRBV7-2,.,TRBJ1-1,.,TGTGCCAGCAGCAGCCAGGGGACTGAAGCTTTCTTT,CASSSQGTEAFF
TRBV5-1,.,TRBJ2-3,.,TGCGCCAGCAGCTTGATGGGGGCGGATACGCAGTATTTT,CASSLMGADTQYF
TRBV27,.,TRBJ2-1,TRBD2,TGTGCCAGCAACCCTAGCGGGGTTGGGAATGAGCAGTTCTTC,CASNPSGVGNEQFF
TRBV12-5,once,TRBJ1-1,.,TGTGCTAGTGGTTTGGGGACAGCTGAAGCTTTCTTT,CASGLGTAEAFF
TRBV6-5,.,TRBJ2-7,TRBD1,TGTGCCAGCAGTTATCGCCCCGGGACAGGGATGAACGAGCAGTACTTC,CASSYRPGTGMNEQYF
TRBV7-2,.,TRBJ2-1,TRBD2,TGTGCCAGCAGCTTAGCGCTAGTAGCGGGAGGGCTCAATGAGCAGTTCTTC,CASSLALVAGGLNEQFF
TRBV3-1/TRBV3-2,.,TRBJ1-3,.,TGTGCCAGCAGCCAATTCTCAGGGGCTGGAAACACCATATATTTT,CASSQFSGAGNTIYF
TRBV18,.,TRBJ1-4,TRBD1,TGTGCCAGCTCACCGTCACAGGGGCAGACAACTAATGAAAAACTGTTTTTT,CASSPSQGQTTNEKLFF
TRBV2,.,TRBJ2-2,TRBD1,TGTGCCAGCCTACGGGACAGCCTGACCGGGGAGCTGTTTTTT,CASLRDSLTGELFF
TRBV4-1,once,TRBJ2-2,TRBD1,TGCGCCAGCAGCCGCCCGACAGGGGGCCGGGAGCTGTTTTTT,CASSRPTGGRELFF
TRBV7-9,.,TRBJ1-5,.,TGTGCCAGCAGCATAGGGGAGCATCAGCCCCAGCATTTT,CASSIGEHQPQHF
TRBV11-2,.,TRBJ2-3,.,TGTGCCAGCAGCATGAGCCCTGACTTGAGCACAGATACGCAGTATTTT,CASSMSPDLSTDTQYF
TRBV14,.,TRBJ2-5,TRBD1,TGTGCCAGCAGCCTCCAGGGGACAGAAGAGACCCAGTACTTC,CASSLQGTEETQYF
TRBV19,.,TRBJ1-6,.,TGTGCCAGTAACTACGACGGAGGAAGGGATTCACCCCTCCACTTT,CASNYDGGRDSPLHF
TRBV19,.,TRBJ2-3,TRBD1,TGTGCCAGTAGTATGATGAGGGGGCGAACAGATACGCAGTATTTT,CASSMMRGRTDTQYF